Listed below are T cell receptor beta chains from one sample, sequenced in a study of blood T cell repertoires in COVID-19. Method: immunoSEQ multiplex PCR; TCRdb's copy keeps in-frame clones and lacks some. The repertoire holds around 140,000 clones, with more than 75% as singletons. Sequencing used peripheral blood. These receptors came from a woman between 45 and 65 years old with active or convalescent COVID-19. Each CDR3 is given with its conserved first and last residue. A D gene is named only where the DNA matches it firmly. Clone size is given for some rows only: seen once, a few or many times, or a class if the clone is expanded.

clone_size	v_call	j_call	d_call	cdr3_aa
-	TRBV27	TRBJ1-2	-	CASSGQGQGGGYTF
-	TRBV5-1	TRBJ1-5	TRBD1	CASSSSGQGGQPQHF
-	TRBV28	TRBJ2-2	TRBD1	CATMTGIGSGELFF
-	TRBV29-1	TRBJ1-1	TRBD1	CSAGTGGRMNTEAFF
-	TRBV19	TRBJ1-2	-	CASTGGSGYGYTF
-	TRBV19	TRBJ1-5	-	CASTPTDSLSNQPQHF
-	TRBV19	TRBJ2-1	TRBD1	CASSIQGVYNEQFF
-	TRBV7-2	TRBJ2-2	TRBD2	CASSYSGKVTGELFF
-	TRBV30	TRBJ2-3	-	CAWSRRGAGTDTQYF
-	TRBV15	TRBJ2-1	TRBD2	CATSSRTSGLLNEQFF
once	TRBV20-1	TRBJ1-1	TRBD1	CSASRPGTGNTEAFF
-	TRBV25-1	TRBJ1-6	TRBD1	CASSGTGGYSPLHF
-	TRBV6-2/TRBV6-3	TRBJ2-5	-	CASSYLGGLEKTQYF
-	TRBV6-2/TRBV6-3	TRBJ1-5	TRBD1	CASSYSRTGGSQPQHF
-	TRBV5-1	TRBJ1-4	-	CASSPPGEKLFF
-	TRBV15	TRBJ1-1	-	CATSRDRGGGVEAFF
-	TRBV11-2	TRBJ1-2	-	CASSLDPGGEYGYTF
-	TRBV9	TRBJ2-3	TRBD2	CASTGLAGGTDTQYF
-	TRBV6-6	TRBJ1-1	-	CASSYQGAAFF
-	TRBV19	TRBJ2-1	TRBD1	CASTPGQGYEQFF
-	TRBV30	TRBJ1-1	-	CAWSPALGGTEAFF
-	TRBV7-3	TRBJ2-1	TRBD2	CASSPLADAVGEQFF
-	TRBV28	TRBJ1-5	-	CASNSPGNQPQHF
-	TRBV14	TRBJ1-2	-	CASSQDGRAAYGYTF
-	TRBV12-5	TRBJ2-7	TRBD1	CASGLGQGYEQYF
-	TRBV5-5	TRBJ2-7	TRBD2	CASRQLAGLYEQYF
-	TRBV6-6	TRBJ1-2	-	CASSYSRRVRNYGYTF
-	TRBV6-2/TRBV6-3	TRBJ1-2	TRBD1	CASSLGQAYGYTF
few	TRBV19	TRBJ1-2	-	CASSILVTESSYTF
once	TRBV11-2	TRBJ1-2	-	CASSLGPGYNYGYTF
-	TRBV5-6	TRBJ2-1	TRBD1	CASSLVGQGYNEQFF
few	TRBV6-5	TRBJ1-1	TRBD1	CASSYGTGGTEAFF
-	TRBV2	TRBJ1-4	-	CASSDQGTHTNEKLFF
-	TRBV4-3	TRBJ2-1	-	CASSLGLALSSYNEQFF
few	TRBV28	TRBJ2-7	TRBD1	CASSPQWGQGAHEQYF
-	TRBV11-2	TRBJ1-1	-	CASSLERATEAFF
-	TRBV19	TRBJ1-1	TRBD1	CASRQGATEAFF
-	TRBV18	TRBJ1-5	-	CASSPRGESQPQHF
-	TRBV7-3	TRBJ2-2	-	CASSLGLADDGELFF
-	TRBV7-2	TRBJ1-1	-	CASSLAGYGEAFF
-	TRBV10-3	TRBJ1-1	TRBD1	CAITNDRGNTEAFF
-	TRBV11-2	TRBJ2-5	TRBD1	CASSFVEGTGGETQYF
once	TRBV7-2	TRBJ2-5	-	CASTLPGSETQYF
-	TRBV7-9	TRBJ2-2	-	CAQDRTNTGELFF
few	TRBV18	TRBJ1-5	-	CASSSHQGYQPQHF
-	TRBV7-9	TRBJ2-5	-	CASSLGQGGQETQYF
-	TRBV6-2/TRBV6-3	TRBJ2-2	-	CASSYPGSANAGELFF
-	TRBV11-3	TRBJ2-7	TRBD2	CASSATSGSYEQYF
-	TRBV18	TRBJ1-5	TRBD1	CASSPGTGRYSNQPQHF
-	TRBV7-2	TRBJ2-3	-	CASSLRRKTQYF
-	TRBV18	TRBJ2-7	-	CASSSVTPEQYF
-	TRBV5-1	TRBJ2-2	-	CASRTETTGELFF
-	TRBV19	TRBJ2-3	TRBD2	CASSITAGGTDTQYF
once	TRBV5-1	TRBJ1-6	-	CASSLDPGSPLHF